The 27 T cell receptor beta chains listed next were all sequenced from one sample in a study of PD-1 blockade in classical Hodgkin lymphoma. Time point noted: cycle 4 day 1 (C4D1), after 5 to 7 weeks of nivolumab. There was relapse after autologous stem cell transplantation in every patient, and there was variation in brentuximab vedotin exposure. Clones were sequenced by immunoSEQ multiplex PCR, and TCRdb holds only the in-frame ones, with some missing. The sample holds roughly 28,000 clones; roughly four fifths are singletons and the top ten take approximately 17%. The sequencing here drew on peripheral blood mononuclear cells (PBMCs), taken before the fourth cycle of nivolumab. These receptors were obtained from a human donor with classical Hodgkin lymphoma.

The CDR3 bases are TGTGCCGGGAATACGGGCGTCTCTGGAAACACCATATATTTT. As protein: CAGNTGVSGNTIYF. The chain couples TRBV2 to TRBJ1-3; D not resolved. In germline, CDR1 is SNHLY, CDR2 FYNNEI. The CDR3 contains 14 residues. The germline V and J ends were trimmed by 11 bases and 0 bases, with 14 bases remaining between them.

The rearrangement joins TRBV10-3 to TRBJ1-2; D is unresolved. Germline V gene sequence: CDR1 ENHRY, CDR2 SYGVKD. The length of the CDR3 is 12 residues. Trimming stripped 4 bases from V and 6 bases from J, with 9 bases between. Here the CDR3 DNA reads TGTGCCATCAGTGTGGAGGGTGATGGCTACACCTTC. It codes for CAISVEGDGYTF.

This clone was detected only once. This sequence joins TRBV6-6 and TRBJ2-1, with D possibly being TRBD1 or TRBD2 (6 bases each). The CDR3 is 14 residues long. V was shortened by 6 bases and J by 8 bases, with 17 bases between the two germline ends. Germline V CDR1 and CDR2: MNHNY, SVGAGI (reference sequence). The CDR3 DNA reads TGTGCCAGCAGCCAGAGGGGGGCCCCCGATGAGCAGTTCTTC. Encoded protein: CASSQRGAPDEQFF.

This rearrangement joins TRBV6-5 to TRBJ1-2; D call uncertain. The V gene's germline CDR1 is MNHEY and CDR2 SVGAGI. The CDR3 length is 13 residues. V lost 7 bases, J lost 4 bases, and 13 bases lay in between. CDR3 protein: CASTKEGGYGYTF. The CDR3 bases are TGTGCCAGCACCAAAGAGGGTGGCTATGGCTACACCTTC.

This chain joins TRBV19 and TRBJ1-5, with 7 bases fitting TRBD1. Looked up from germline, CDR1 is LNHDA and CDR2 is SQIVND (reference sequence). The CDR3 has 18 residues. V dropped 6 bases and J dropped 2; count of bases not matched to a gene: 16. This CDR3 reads CASSPGGYRGRRNQPQHF. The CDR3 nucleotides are TGTGCCAGTAGCCCTGGGGGATACAGGGGCCGGCGCAATCAGCCCCAGCATTTT.

The chain's CDR3 is CASSSERARVDSPLHF. The CDR3, as DNA: TGTGCCAGCAGCAGTGAGAGGGCTAGGGTGGATTCACCCCTCCACTTT. The chain links TRBV7-8 to TRBJ1-6; no clear D. Trimming took 5 bases from V and 8 from J, leaving 19 bases between them. Per the germline V gene, CDR1 is SGHVS and CDR2 is FQNEAQ. The CDR3 loop spans 16 amino acids.

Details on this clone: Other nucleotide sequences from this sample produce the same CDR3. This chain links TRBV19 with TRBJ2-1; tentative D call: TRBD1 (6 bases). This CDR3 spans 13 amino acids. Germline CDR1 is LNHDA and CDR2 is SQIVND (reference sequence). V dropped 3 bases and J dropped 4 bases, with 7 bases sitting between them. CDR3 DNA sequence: TGTGCCAGTAGTATGGACAGTTACAATGAGCAGTTCTTC. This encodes CASSMDSYNEQFF. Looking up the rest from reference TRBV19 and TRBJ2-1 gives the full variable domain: DGGITQSPKYLFRKEGQNVTLSCEQNLNHDAMYWYRQDPGQGLRLIYYSQIVNDFQKGDIAEGYSVSREKKESFPLTVTSAQKNPTAFYLCASSMDSYNEQFFGPGTRLTVL.

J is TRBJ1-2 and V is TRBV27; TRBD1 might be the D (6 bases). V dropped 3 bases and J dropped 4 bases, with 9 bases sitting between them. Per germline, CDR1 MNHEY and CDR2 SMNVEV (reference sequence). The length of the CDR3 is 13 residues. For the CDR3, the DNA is TGTGCCAGCAGTTTCAGGGGTGGCTATGGCTACACCTTC. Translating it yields CASSFRGGYGYTF.

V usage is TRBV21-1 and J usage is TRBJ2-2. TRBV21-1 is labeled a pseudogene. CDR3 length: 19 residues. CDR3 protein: CASSKSATNTGLITGELFF. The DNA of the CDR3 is TGTGCCAGCAGCAAATCAGCGACTAATACAGGTTTAATCACCGGGGAGCTGTTTTTT.

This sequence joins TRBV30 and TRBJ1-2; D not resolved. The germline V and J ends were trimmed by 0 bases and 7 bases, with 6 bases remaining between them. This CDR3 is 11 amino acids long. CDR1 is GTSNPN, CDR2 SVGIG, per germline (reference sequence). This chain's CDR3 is CAWSVNVGYTF. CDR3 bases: TGTGCCTGGAGTGTGAATGTTGGCTACACCTTC.

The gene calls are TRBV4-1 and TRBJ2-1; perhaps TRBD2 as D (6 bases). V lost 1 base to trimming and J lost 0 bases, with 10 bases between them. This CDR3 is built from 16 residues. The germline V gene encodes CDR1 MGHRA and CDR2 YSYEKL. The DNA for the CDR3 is TGCGCCAGCAGCCAAGTGGCGGGGATCTCCTACAATGAGCAGTTCTTC. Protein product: CASSQVAGISYNEQFF.

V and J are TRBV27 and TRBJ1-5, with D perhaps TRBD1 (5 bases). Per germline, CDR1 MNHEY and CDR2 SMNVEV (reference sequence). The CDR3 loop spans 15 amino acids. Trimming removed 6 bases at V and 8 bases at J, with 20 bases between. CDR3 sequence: CASSAGPGGGKPQHF. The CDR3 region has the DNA TGTGCCAGCAGCGCGGGACCGGGAGGAGGGAAGCCCCAGCATTTT.

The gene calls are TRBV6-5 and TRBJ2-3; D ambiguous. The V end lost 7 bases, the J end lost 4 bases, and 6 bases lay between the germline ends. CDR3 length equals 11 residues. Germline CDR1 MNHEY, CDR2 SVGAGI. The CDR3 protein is CASTTSDTQYF. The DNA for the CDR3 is TGTGCCAGCACCACGTCAGATACGCAGTATTTT.

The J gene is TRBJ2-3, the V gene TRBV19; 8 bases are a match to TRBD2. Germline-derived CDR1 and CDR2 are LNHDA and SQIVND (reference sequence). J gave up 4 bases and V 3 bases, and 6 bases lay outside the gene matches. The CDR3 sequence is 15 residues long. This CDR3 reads CASSIGGGIADTQYF. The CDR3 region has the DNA TGTGCCAGTAGTATCGGCGGGGGGATAGCAGATACGCAGTATTTT.

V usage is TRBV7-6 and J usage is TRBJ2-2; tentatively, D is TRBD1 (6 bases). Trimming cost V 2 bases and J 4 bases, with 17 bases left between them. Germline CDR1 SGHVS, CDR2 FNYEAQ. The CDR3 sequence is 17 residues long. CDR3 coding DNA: TGTGCCAGCAGCTTACAGGGGAGTAATATGGGCACCGGGGAGCTGTTTTTT. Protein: CASSLQGSNMGTGELFF.

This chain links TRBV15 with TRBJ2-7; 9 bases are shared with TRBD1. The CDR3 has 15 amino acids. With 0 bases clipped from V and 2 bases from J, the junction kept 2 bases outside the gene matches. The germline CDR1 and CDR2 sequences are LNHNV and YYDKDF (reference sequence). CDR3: CATSRDRDRAYEQYF. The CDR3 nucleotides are TGTGCCACCAGCAGAGACCGGGACAGGGCCTACGAGCAGTACTTC.

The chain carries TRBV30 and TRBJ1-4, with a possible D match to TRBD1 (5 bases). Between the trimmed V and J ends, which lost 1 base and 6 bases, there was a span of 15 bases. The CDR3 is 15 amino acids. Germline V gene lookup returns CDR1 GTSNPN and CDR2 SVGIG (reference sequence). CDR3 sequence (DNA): TGTGCCTGGAGTGACGGGGGGATGGGGGATGAAAAACTGTTTTTT. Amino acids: CAWSDGGMGDEKLFF. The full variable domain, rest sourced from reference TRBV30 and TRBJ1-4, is SQTIHQWPATLVQPVGSPLSLECTVEGTSNPNLYWYRQAAGRGLQLLFYSVGIGQISSEVPQNLSASRPQDRQFILSSKKLLLSDSGFYLCAWSDGGMGDEKLFFGSGTQLSVL.

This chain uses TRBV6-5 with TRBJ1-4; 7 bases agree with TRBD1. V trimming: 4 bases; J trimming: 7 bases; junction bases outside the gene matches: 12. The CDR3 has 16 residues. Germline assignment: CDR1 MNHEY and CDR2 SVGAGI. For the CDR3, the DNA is TGTGCCAGCAGTTCCCGGGACAGAAGTGGGGGTGAAAAACTGTTTTTT. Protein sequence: CASSSRDRSGGEKLFF.

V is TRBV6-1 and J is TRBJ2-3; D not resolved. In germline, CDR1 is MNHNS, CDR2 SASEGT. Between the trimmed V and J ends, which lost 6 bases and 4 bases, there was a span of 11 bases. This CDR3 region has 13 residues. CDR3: CASRIHISDTQYF. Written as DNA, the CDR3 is TGTGCCAGCAGGATTCATATCTCAGATACGCAGTATTTT.

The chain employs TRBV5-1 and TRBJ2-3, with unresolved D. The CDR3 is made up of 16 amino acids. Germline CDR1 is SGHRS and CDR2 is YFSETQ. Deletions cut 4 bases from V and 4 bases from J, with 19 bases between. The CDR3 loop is CASSGRMAPTADTQYF. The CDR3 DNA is TGCGCCAGCAGCGGACGGATGGCCCCGACGGCAGATACGCAGTATTTT.

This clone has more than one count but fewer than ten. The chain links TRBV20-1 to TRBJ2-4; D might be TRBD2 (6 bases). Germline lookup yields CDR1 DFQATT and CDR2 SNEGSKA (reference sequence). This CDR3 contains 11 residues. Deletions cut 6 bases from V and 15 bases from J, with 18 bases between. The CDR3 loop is CSASSVGLRYF. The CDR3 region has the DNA TGCAGTGCGAGCTCGGTGGGACTTCGGTACTTC.

In DNA form, the CDR3 reads TGTGCCAGCAGCGTAAGACAGCGCAGCTCCTACAATGAGCAGTTCTTC. Protein: CASSVRQRSSYNEQFF. This sequence joins TRBV5-6 and TRBJ2-1; D possibly corresponds to TRBD1 (5 bases). The CDR3 extends over 16 amino acids. The V and J ends lost 4 bases and 0 bases respectively, with 14 bases between them. Germline V gene sequence: CDR1 SGHDT, CDR2 YYEEEE.

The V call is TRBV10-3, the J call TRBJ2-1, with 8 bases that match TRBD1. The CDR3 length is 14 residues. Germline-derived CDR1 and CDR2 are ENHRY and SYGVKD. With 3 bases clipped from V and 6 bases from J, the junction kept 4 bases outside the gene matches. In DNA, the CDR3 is TGTGCCATCAGTGACAGGACAGGGAGCAATGAGCAGTTCTTC. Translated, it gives CAISDRTGSNEQFF.

The CDR3 sequence is CASSQLGRGEDTQYF. The CDR3 DNA follows: TGTGCCAGCAGCCAACTCGGGCGGGGAGAAGATACGCAGTATTTT. The rearrangement joins TRBV7-2 to TRBJ2-3; TRBD2 is a possible D gene (6 bases). Germline-derived CDR1 and CDR2 are SGHTA and FQGNSA. The CDR3 length is 15 residues. V was trimmed by 5 bases and J by 5 bases, leaving 17 bases between them.

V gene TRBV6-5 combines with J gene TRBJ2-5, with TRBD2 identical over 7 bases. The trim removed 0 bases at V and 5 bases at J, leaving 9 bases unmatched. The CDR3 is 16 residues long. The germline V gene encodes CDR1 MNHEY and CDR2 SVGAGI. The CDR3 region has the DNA TGTGCCAGCAGTTACTCGTCTGGCGGGGGAGGGGAGACCCAGTACTTC. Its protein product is CASSYSSGGGGETQYF.

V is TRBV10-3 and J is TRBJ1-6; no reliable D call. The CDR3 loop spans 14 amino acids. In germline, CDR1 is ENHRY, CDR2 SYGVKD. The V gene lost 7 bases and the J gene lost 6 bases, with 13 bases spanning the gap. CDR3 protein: CAIKDLRANSPLHF. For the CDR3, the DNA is TGTGCCATCAAAGACCTGAGGGCTAATTCACCCCTCCACTTT.

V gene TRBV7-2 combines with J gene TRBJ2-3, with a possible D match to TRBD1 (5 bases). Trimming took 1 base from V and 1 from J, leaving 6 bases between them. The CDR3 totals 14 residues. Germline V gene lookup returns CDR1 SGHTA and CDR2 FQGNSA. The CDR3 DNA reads TGTGCCAGCAGCTTAGAACAGGGCACAGATACGCAGTATTTT. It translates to CASSLEQGTDTQYF.